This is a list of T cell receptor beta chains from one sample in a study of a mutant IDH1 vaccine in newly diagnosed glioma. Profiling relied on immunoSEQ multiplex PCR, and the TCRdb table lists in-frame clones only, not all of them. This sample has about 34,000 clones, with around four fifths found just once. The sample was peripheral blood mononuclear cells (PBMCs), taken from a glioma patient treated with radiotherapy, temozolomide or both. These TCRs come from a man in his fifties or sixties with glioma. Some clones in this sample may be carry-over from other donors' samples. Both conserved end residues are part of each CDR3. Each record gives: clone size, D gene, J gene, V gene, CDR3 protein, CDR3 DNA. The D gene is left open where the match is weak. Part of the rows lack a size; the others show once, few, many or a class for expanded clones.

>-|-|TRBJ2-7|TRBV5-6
CASSLMGGYEQYF
TGTGCCAGCAGCTTGATGGGGGGCTACGAGCAGTACTTC
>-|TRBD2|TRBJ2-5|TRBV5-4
CASSLGAGAPETQYF
TGTGCCAGCAGCTTGGGAGCGGGAGCCCCAGAGACCCAGTACTTC
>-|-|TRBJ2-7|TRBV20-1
CSGESSYEQYF
TGCAGTGGTGAGAGCTCCTACGAGCAGTACTTC
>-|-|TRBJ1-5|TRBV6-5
CASSYSPGVGQPQHF
TGTGCCAGCAGTTATTCCCCAGGGGTGGGTCAGCCCCAGCATTTT
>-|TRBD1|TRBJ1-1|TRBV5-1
CASSLGTGGPNTEAFF
TGCGCCAGCAGCTTGGGCACAGGGGGCCCGAACACTGAAGCTTTCTTT
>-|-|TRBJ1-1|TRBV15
CATSVERRGNTEAFF
TGTGCCACCAGTGTGGAAAGGAGAGGGAACACTGAAGCTTTCTTT
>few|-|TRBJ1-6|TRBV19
CASSNGYNSPLHF
TGTGCCAGTAGCAACGGGTATAATTCACCCCTCCACTTT
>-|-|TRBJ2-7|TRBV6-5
CASPNGLSREQYF
TGTGCCAGCCCTAACGGTCTATCGAGGGAGCAGTACTTC
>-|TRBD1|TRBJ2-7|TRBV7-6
CASSLGTGVDEQYF
TGTGCCAGCAGCTTAGGGACAGGGGTTGACGAGCAGTACTTC
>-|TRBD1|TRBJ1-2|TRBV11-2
CASSPDRYYGYTF
TGTGCCAGCAGCCCGGACAGGTATTATGGCTACACCTTC
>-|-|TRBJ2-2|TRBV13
CASSLAQGRDTGELFF
TGTGCCAGCAGCTTAGCACAGGGACGCGACACCGGGGAGCTGTTTTTT
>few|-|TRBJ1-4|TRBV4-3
CASSQDPKTNEKLFF
TGCGCCAGCAGCCAAGACCCGAAGACTAATGAAAAACTGTTTTTT
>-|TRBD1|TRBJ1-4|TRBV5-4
CASSSPDREGEKLFF
TGTGCCAGCAGCTCGCCGGACAGGGAAGGTGAAAAACTGTTTTTT
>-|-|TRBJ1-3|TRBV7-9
CASSPGPVAGNTIYF
TGTGCCAGCAGCCCCGGGCCAGTCGCTGGAAACACCATATATTTT
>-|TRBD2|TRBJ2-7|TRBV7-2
CASSAGRTGGSEQYF
TGTGCCAGCAGCGCAGGACGGACGGGGGGGAGCGAGCAGTACTTC
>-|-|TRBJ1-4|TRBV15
CATSRARTFSEKLFF
TGTGCCACCAGCAGAGCGCGGACCTTTAGTGAAAAACTGTTTTTT
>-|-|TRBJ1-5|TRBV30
CAWSVLRGAQPQHF
TGTGCCTGGAGTGTACTTCGGGGGGCCCAGCCCCAGCATTTT
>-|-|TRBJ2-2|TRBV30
CAAPQVHPFANTGELFF
TGTGCCGCCCCACAGGTGCACCCGTTCGCGAACACCGGGGAGCTGTTTTTT
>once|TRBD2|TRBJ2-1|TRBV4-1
CASSKGTSGGLDNEQFF
TGCGCCAGCAGCAAAGGGACTAGCGGGGGGTTGGACAATGAGCAGTTCTTC
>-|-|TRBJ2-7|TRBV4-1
CASSQNPSGAEQYF
TGCGCCAGCAGCCAAAACCCCTCGGGAGCGGAGCAGTACTTC
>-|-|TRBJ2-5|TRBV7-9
CASSTGRIQETQYF
TGTGCCAGCAGCACCGGACGGATCCAAGAGACCCAGTACTTC
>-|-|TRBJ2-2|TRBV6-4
CASSDSQGFTGELFF
TGTGCCAGCAGTGACAGTCAGGGCTTCACCGGGGAGCTGTTTTTT
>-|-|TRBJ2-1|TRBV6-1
CASSEGGGLRYEQFF
TGTGCCAGCAGTGAAGGAGGGGGGCTACGGTATGAGCAGTTCTTC
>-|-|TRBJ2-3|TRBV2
CASSLLRGTDTQYF
TGTGCCAGCAGCTTGCTGCGAGGCACAGATACGCAGTATTTT
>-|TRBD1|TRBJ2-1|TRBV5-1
CASSLGQGYNEQFF
TGCGCCAGCAGCTTGGGACAGGGCTACAATGAGCAGTTCTTC
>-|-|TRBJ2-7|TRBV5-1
CASSSHPSSYEQYF
TGCGCCAGCAGCTCCCATCCTAGCTCCTACGAGCAGTACTTC
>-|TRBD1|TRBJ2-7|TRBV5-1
CASSLGGQGSFGQYF
TGCGCCAGCAGCTTGGGGGGACAGGGTTCTTTTGGGCAGTACTTC
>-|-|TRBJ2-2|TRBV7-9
CASSLPSRFTGELFF
TGTGCCAGCAGCTTACCAAGCAGGTTTACCGGGGAGCTGTTTTTT
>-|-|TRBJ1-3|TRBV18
CASSPDISSGNTIYF
TGTGCCAGCTCACCTGACATTAGCTCTGGAAACACCATATATTTT
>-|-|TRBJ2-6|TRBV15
CATSIDNSGANVLTF
TGTGCCACCAGCATAGACAACTCTGGGGCCAACGTCCTGACTTTC